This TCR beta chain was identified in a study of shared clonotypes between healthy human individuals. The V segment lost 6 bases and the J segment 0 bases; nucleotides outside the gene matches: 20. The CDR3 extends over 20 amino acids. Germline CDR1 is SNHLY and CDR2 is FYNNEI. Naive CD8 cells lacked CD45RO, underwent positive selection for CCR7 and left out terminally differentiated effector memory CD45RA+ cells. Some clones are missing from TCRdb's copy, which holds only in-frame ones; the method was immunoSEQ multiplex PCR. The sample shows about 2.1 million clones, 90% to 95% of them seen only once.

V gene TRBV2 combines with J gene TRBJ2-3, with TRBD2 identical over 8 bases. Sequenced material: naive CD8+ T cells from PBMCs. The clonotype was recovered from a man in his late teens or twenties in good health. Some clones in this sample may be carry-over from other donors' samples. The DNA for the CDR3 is TGTGCCAGCAGAGCTACGGGACTAGTGGGATGGGTGACTAGCACAGATACGCAGTATTTT. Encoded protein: CASRATGLVGWVTSTDTQYF.